The present T cell receptor (beta chain) was sequenced within a study of Ad26.COV2.S vaccination and SARS-CoV-2 variants. General observations from the study: Placebo recipients and vaccine recipients were similar in non-spike TCR breadth. The analyses of TCR breadth and depth may have understated the size of total T cell responses.

Data came from immunoSEQ multiplex PCR; TCRdb stores just in-frame clones and leaves some out. The sample lists 300,000 to 350,000 clones, less than 90% occurring once. A remark on this clone: Its cognate antigen is unknown.

The treatment here: about 20 received Ad26.COV2.S at low or high dose, single or two shots; 5 received placebo; per-sample allocation not given. Repertoires come from day 63 after the first vaccine or placebo injection. This person who donated was an adult of 18-55 years in Boston. The clonotype originates from a person aged 18-60 years who received the Ad26.COV2.S COVID-19 vaccine or a placebo. Sequencing used peripheral blood, obtained in a trial of Ad26.COV2.S vaccine versus placebo.

The CDR3 bases are TGTGCCAGCAGCTCCGCTGGGGCGGGGGGGCGAGATACGCAGTATTTT. It encodes CASSSAGAGGRDTQYF. The chain is built from TRBV13 and TRBJ2-3; 9 bases agree with TRBD2. Germline values: CDR1 PRHDT, CDR2 FYEKMQ (reference sequence). V shed 4 bases and J 5 bases; nucleotides not matched to a gene: 10. This CDR3 comprises 16 residues.